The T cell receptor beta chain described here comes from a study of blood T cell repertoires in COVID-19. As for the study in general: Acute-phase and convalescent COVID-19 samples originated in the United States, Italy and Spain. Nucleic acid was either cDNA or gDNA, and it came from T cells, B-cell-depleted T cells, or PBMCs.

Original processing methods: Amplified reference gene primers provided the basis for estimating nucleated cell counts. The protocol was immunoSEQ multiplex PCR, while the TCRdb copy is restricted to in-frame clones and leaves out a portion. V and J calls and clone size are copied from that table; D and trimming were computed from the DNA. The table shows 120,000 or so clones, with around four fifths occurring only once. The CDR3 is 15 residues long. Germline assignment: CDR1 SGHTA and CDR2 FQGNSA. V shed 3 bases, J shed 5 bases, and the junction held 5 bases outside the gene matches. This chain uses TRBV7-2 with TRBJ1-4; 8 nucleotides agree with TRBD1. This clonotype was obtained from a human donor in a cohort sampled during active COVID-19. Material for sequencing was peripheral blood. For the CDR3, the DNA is TGTGCCAGCAGCTTGGTACAGGGGGGAAATGAAAAACTGTTTTTT. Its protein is CASSLVQGGNEKLFF.